This TCR beta chain was observed in a study of shared clonotypes between healthy human individuals. Study-wide findings and caveats: Only blood was sampled, and tissue TCR repertoires likely differ from blood ones. Donor clonotype sharing was expected to depend on sequencing depth.

V was shortened by 5 bases and J by 2 bases, with 15 bases between the two germline ends. Germline V lookup: CDR1 LNHDA, CDR2 SQIVND (reference sequence). The CDR3 length is 15 residues. Data came from immunoSEQ multiplex PCR; TCRdb stores just in-frame clones and leaves some out. The sample holds 2 million to 2.5 million clones, more than 80% seen once. A word on this clone: As yet, its antigen is unknown.

The V and J genes are TRBV19 and TRBJ1-2; TRBD1 might be the D (6 bases). This TCR was recovered from a man younger than 35 in good health. Some clones in this sample may be carry-over from other donors' samples. The specimen sequenced was naive CD4+ T cells from PBMCs. As for subset: CD45RA+ positively selected. The CDR3 reads CASSPPWGLNYGYTF. Written as DNA, the CDR3 is TGTGCCAGTAGTCCTCCATGGGGGCTAAACTATGGCTACACCTTC.